This T cell receptor (beta chain) was sequenced during a study of T cells in localized non-small cell lung cancer. Here immunoSEQ multiplex PCR was the method, and the copy in TCRdb shows in-frame clones only, minus some. The table records 100,000 to 150,000 clones, around 90% of them present only once. Germline V lookup: CDR1 SGHVS, CDR2 FNYEAQ. V lost 5 bases to trimming and J lost 7 bases, with 9 bases between them. This CDR3 has 11 residues. The specimen comprised peripheral blood, sampled before any cancer treatment. The clonotype was recovered from a female donor of 60 years or more with stage I lung adenocarcinoma. The V and J genes are TRBV7-6 and TRBJ2-7; D is perhaps TRBD2 (5 bases). In nucleotides, the CDR3 is TGTGCCAGCAGCCTAAGAGGGGAGCAGTACTTC. This encodes CASSLRGEQYF.